These 30 T cell receptor beta chains share one sample of origin, sequenced in a study of cytomegalovirus exposure and HLA in healthy donors. PCR employed 60 Vbeta and 13 Jbeta primers. Measured with immunoSEQ multiplex PCR; TCRdb has only the in-frame clones, and not every one. Of roughly 150,000 clones in the sample, 80% were seen once. The sequencing input was PBMCs. All receptors derive from a female donor in good health and CMV-seronegative.

The chain carries TRBV13 and TRBJ2-2, with 12 bases lining up with TRBD2. This CDR3 has 21 residues. The junction had 18 bases not matched to a gene; V was cut back by 5 bases and J by 2 bases. From germline, CDR1 is PRHDT and CDR2 FYEKMQ (reference sequence). As DNA, the CDR3 is TGTGCCAGCAGCACCCCCACTAGCGGGAGGTACCGAGAAGATAACACCGGGGAGCTGTTTTTT. Protein product: CASSTPTSGRYREDNTGELFF.

The chain is built from TRBV4-1 and TRBJ2-2; D perhaps matches TRBD2 (5 bases). V dropped 2 bases and J dropped 2 bases, with 18 bases sitting between them. Looked up from germline, CDR1 is MGHRA and CDR2 is YSYEKL. The CDR3 contains 18 residues. The CDR3 DNA follows: TGCGCCAGCAGCCAACGTCCCTCCGGAGGCACCAACACCGGGGAGCTGTTTTTT. Translated: CASSQRPSGGTNTGELFF.

The gene calls are TRBV5-1 and TRBJ1-1; no definite D call. The CDR3 consists of 14 residues. V lost 2 bases, J lost 1 base, and 9 bases lay in between. Germline V gene lookup returns CDR1 SGHRS and CDR2 YFSETQ. The CDR3 reads CASSFGNWNTEAFF. CDR3 coding DNA: TGCGCCAGCAGCTTTGGCAATTGGAACACTGAAGCTTTCTTT. Supplemented by reference TRBV5-1 and TRBJ1-1, the full variable domain reads KAGVTQTPRYLIKTRGQQVTLSCSPISGHRSVSWYQQTPGQGLQFLFEYFSETQRNKGNFPGRFSGRQFSNSRSEMNVSTLELGDSALYLCASSFGNWNTEAFFGQGTRLTVV.

This clone appeared a few times. The V and J genes are TRBV9 and TRBJ2-5, with a weak D call TRBD2 (5 bases). V lost 3 bases and J lost 2, with 14 bases in between. There are 15 residues in the CDR3. Germline V CDR1 and CDR2: SGDLS, YYNGEE. The CDR3 bases are TGTGCCAGCAGCGGTGGAGGACGGATACAAGAGACCCAGTACTTC. Amino acid sequence: CASSGGGRIQETQYF.

The CDR3 protein is CSVSGSSYEQYF. The CDR3 bases are TGCAGCGTTAGCGGGAGCTCCTACGAGCAGTACTTC. This sequence joins TRBV29-1 and TRBJ2-7, with TRBD2 matching over 8 bases. Germline V gives CDR1 SQVTM, CDR2 ANQGSEA. The CDR3 is 12 residues long. The V segment lost 5 bases and the J segment 0 bases; nucleotides outside the gene matches: 0.

This clone was observed a few times. The chain recombines TRBV27 with TRBJ2-1; 16 bases match TRBD2. Germline loops: CDR1 MNHEY, CDR2 SMNVEV (reference sequence). V trimming: 6 bases; J trimming: 7 bases; junction bases outside the gene matches: 6. CDR3 length equals 16 residues. For the CDR3, the DNA is TGTGCCAGCAGGCCGGGACTAGCGGGAGGGTGGAATGAGCAGTTCTTC. Protein sequence: CASRPGLAGGWNEQFF.

The V and J genes are TRBV5-1 and TRBJ1-2; 7 bases are a match to TRBD1. CDR1 and CDR2 (germline): SGHRS, YFSETQ. CDR3 size: 15 residues. Trimming cost V 0 bases and J 2 bases; bases outside gene matches: 4. The CDR3 region has the DNA TGCGCCAGCAGCTTGGCCTCGACAGGGAACTATGGCTACACCTTC. Translated, it gives CASSLASTGNYGYTF. Full variable domain (rest looked up from reference TRBV5-1 and TRBJ1-2): KAGVTQTPRYLIKTRGQQVTLSCSPISGHRSVSWYQQTPGQGLQFLFEYFSETQRNKGNFPGRFSGRQFSNSRSEMNVSTLELGDSALYLCASSLASTGNYGYTFGSGTRLTVV.

The rearrangement joins TRBV7-9 to TRBJ2-1, with 7 bases lining up with TRBD2. The CDR3 runs to 13 residues. The V segment lost 4 bases and the J segment 8 bases; nucleotides outside the gene matches: 5. Germline lookup yields CDR1 SEHNR and CDR2 FQNEAQ (reference sequence). DNA of the CDR3: TGTGCCAGCAGCTCCGCCGGACTAGATGAGCAGTTCTTC. This translates into CASSSAGLDEQFF.

The rearrangement joins TRBV4-1 to TRBJ2-1, with 10 bases matching TRBD1. CDR1 and CDR2 (germline): MGHRA, YSYEKL. V lost 4 bases and J lost 6; bases outside the gene matches: 3. The CDR3 is made up of 14 amino acids. In nucleotides, the CDR3 is TGCGCCAGCAGCCCGGACAGGGGGGTCAATGAGCAGTTCTTC. This translates into CASSPDRGVNEQFF.

CDR3 sequence: CASSLPSGLVQETQYF. The DNA of the CDR3 is TGTGCCAGCAGTTTACCATCGGGACTAGTTCAAGAGACCCAGTACTTC. The chain has TRBV28 and TRBJ2-5, with 8 bases matching TRBD2. This CDR3 has 16 residues. V trimming: 2 bases; J trimming: 2 bases; junction bases outside the gene matches: 7. Germline CDR1 reads MDHEN; CDR2 reads SYDVKM.

The chain has TRBV2 and TRBJ2-7, with 10 positions matching TRBD2. This CDR3 is 15 amino acids long. Germline loops: CDR1 SNHLY, CDR2 FYNNEI. J was trimmed by 2 bases and V by 10 bases; bases with no gene match: 11. The DNA of the CDR3 is TGTGCCACCAAAAGCGGGAGGGGCCCTCCCTACGAGCAGTACTTC. It yields the protein CATKSGRGPPYEQYF. Together with reference TRBV2 and TRBJ2-7, the CDR3 gives the full variable domain: EPEVTQTPSHQVTQMGQEVILRCVPISNHLYFYWYRQILGQKVEFLVSFYNNEISEKSEIFDDQFSVERPDGSNFTLKIRSTKLEDSAMYFCATKSGRGPPYEQYFGPGTRLTVT.

J is TRBJ2-7 and V is TRBV10-2; D not resolved. V lost 6 bases and J 3 bases, leaving 6 bases between the germline ends. The CDR3 contains 11 residues. Germline V lookup: CDR1 WSHSY, CDR2 SAAADI. The CDR3 region is CASRGVYEQYF. Written as DNA, the CDR3 is TGCGCCAGCAGAGGAGTCTACGAGCAGTACTTC.

The V and J genes are TRBV5-1 and TRBJ2-7; 11 bases align to TRBD2. Per the germline V gene, CDR1 is SGHRS and CDR2 is YFSETQ. The trim removed 5 bases at V and 4 bases at J, leaving 5 bases unmatched. The CDR3 extends over 14 amino acids. The CDR3 loop reads CASRETSGSYEQYF. The CDR3 nucleotides read TGCGCCAGCAGGGAAACTAGCGGGAGTTACGAGCAGTACTTC.

The chain combines TRBV10-2 with TRBJ1-5; D may be TRBD1 (5 bases). Trimming took off 3 bases at V and 7 bases at J, with 13 bases between the two ends. This CDR3 comprises 14 residues. Germline CDR1 and CDR2: WSHSY and SAAADI. CDR3 DNA: TGCGCCAGCAGTGATGGAGGGGTGGGACAGCCCCAGCATTTT. The encoded protein is CASSDGGVGQPQHF.

The J gene is TRBJ1-5, the V gene TRBV19; D call uncertain. The CDR3 length is 12 residues. Trimming took off 3 bases at V and 6 bases at J, with 6 bases between the two ends. CDR1 and CDR2 (germline): LNHDA, SQIVND (reference sequence). CDR3 sequence reads: CASSILGQPQHF. In DNA, the CDR3 is TGTGCCAGTAGTATCCTCGGTCAGCCCCAGCATTTT.

This clone was observed a handful of times. V gene TRBV9 combines with J gene TRBJ2-5; 8 bases align to TRBD2. J was trimmed by 4 bases and V by 3 bases; bases with no gene match: 8. This CDR3 has 15 amino acids. Germline values: CDR1 SGDLS, CDR2 YYNGEE. The CDR3 is CASSDRGGMGETQYF. In nucleotides, the CDR3 is TGTGCCAGCAGCGACCGCGGGGGGATGGGAGAGACCCAGTACTTC.

V gene TRBV28 combines with J gene TRBJ2-7; weak D call: TRBD2 (6 bases). CDR1 and CDR2 from the germline V gene are MDHEN and SYDVKM. The V gene lost 6 bases and the J gene lost 0 bases, with 12 bases spanning the gap. This CDR3 has 14 residues. Here the CDR3 reads CASSDQRVSYEQYF. The CDR3 nucleotides read TGTGCCAGCAGCGACCAGCGGGTCTCCTACGAGCAGTACTTC. The full variable domain, completed using reference TRBV28 and TRBJ2-7, is DVKVTQSSRYLVKRTGEKVFLECVQDMDHENMFWYRQDPGLGLRLIYFSYDVKMKEKGDIPEGYSVSREKKERFSLILESASTNQTSMYLCASSDQRVSYEQYFGPGTRLTVT.

V and J are TRBV6-5 and TRBJ2-7; perhaps TRBD1 as D (6 bases). The CDR3 has 15 amino acids. Germline V gene lookup returns CDR1 MNHEY and CDR2 SVGAGI. Trimming removed 7 bases at V and 0 bases at J, with 16 bases between. The CDR3 spells CASTPRGLSSYEQYF. The CDR3 DNA is TGTGCCAGCACTCCCAGGGGCTTAAGCTCCTACGAGCAGTACTTC.

The chain couples TRBV27 to TRBJ1-1, with a tentative D call TRBD1 (5 bases). The V gene lost 8 bases and the J gene lost 5 bases, with 15 bases spanning the gap. The CDR3 sequence is 13 residues long. Germline V gene data show CDR1 as MNHEY and CDR2 as SMNVEV (reference sequence). The CDR3: CASGHTALTEAFF. The CDR3 region has the DNA TGTGCCAGCGGACATACAGCCTTGACTGAAGCTTTCTTT.

The V call is TRBV13, the J call TRBJ2-3; D is ambiguous. The CDR3 loop spans 14 amino acids. Germline CDR1 PRHDT, CDR2 FYEKMQ (reference sequence). V was trimmed by 1 base and J by 5 bases, leaving 10 bases between them. The CDR3 region is CASSLAPLVDTQYF. The CDR3 DNA is TGTGCCAGCAGCTTAGCCCCCCTAGTAGATACGCAGTATTTT.

The rearrangement joins TRBV30 to TRBJ1-4; 7 bases agree with TRBD1. Germline trimming cut 2 bases from V and 7 bases from J; bases unmatched to any gene: 7. Germline loops: CDR1 GTSNPN, CDR2 SVGIG (reference sequence). This CDR3 spans 14 amino acids. Here the CDR3 DNA reads TGTGCCTGGAGTACGACAGGGTGGGGTGAAAAACTGTTTTTT. Translated, it gives CAWSTTGWGEKLFF.

This chain links TRBV6-5 with TRBJ2-7, with D hard to call. The CDR3 sequence is 15 residues long. Trimming removed 2 bases at V and 0 bases at J, with 11 bases between. Germline V CDR1 and CDR2: MNHEY, SVGAGI. CDR3 sequence reads: CASSYGGDSSYEQYF. The CDR3 nucleotides are TGTGCCAGCAGTTACGGCGGCGATAGCTCCTACGAGCAGTACTTC.

The V and J genes are TRBV27 and TRBJ1-2, with 9 bases identical to TRBD1. The J segment lost 1 base and the V segment lost 4 bases, leaving 4 bases of the junction unmatched. The CDR3 is made up of 15 amino acids. Per germline, CDR1 MNHEY and CDR2 SMNVEV (reference sequence). The CDR3 loop is CASSWDRANNYGYTF. CDR3 DNA: TGTGCCAGCAGTTGGGACAGGGCAAATAACTATGGCTACACCTTC.

This sequence joins TRBV27 and TRBJ1-5; D is uncertain. The CDR3 is made up of 16 amino acids. V was clipped by 4 bases and J by 1 base, with 14 bases between them. The germline V gene encodes CDR1 MNHEY and CDR2 SMNVEV (reference sequence). The CDR3 DNA follows: TGTGCCAGCAGTTCGTACGCAGGAGGGAGCAATCAGCCCCAGCATTTT. Its protein is CASSSYAGGSNQPQHF.

The gene calls are TRBV5-8 and TRBJ1-2; D gene uncertain. The CDR3 runs 14 residues. V gave up 4 bases and J gave up 3 bases, with 13 bases separating them. Per the germline V gene, CDR1 is SGHTS and CDR2 is YDEGEE. Here the CDR3 reads CASSPERADYGYTF. CDR3 nucleotide sequence: TGTGCCAGCAGCCCGGAGCGGGCAGACTATGGCTACACCTTC.

This clone was seen a handful of times. The CDR3 here is CASSIENGLQPQHF. The CDR3 coding sequence is TGTGCCAGTAGTATAGAAAACGGGTTGCAGCCCCAGCATTTT. The genes are TRBV19 and TRBJ1-5; D not resolved. There are 14 residues in the CDR3. Trimming stripped 0 bases from V and 7 bases from J, with 10 bases between. The germline CDR1 and CDR2 sequences are LNHDA and SQIVND (reference sequence).

V gene TRBV29-1 combines with J gene TRBJ2-7, with TRBD2 matching 14 bases. V gave up 7 bases and J gave up 6 bases; unmatched junction bases: 14. The CDR3 covers 16 residues. Germline CDR1 is SQVTM and CDR2 is ANQGSEA. The CDR3, as DNA: TGCAGCGCTGGGGGGACTAGCGGGAGAGGGAAGAGCGAGCAGTACTTC. Its translation: CSAGGTSGRGKSEQYF.

The chain carries TRBV11-3 and TRBJ2-1; 15 bases are shared with TRBD2. After removal of 3 bases from V and 4 bases from J, the junction contained 1 base not matched to a gene. This CDR3 region has 16 residues. Germline V gene sequence: CDR1 SGHNT, CDR2 YENEEA. The CDR3 DNA is TGTGCCAGCAGCTTTGGACTAGCGGGAGGGTACAATGAGCAGTTCTTC. Translating gives CASSFGLAGGYNEQFF.

The V gene is TRBV19, the J gene TRBJ2-1; D remains unclear. Trimming removed 4 bases from V and 3 bases from J, with 10 bases in between. Germline CDR1 and CDR2: LNHDA and SQIVND (reference sequence). This CDR3 has 14 amino acids. CDR3 sequence reads: CASSNPVDYNEQFF. The CDR3 DNA sequence: TGTGCCAGTAGTAACCCCGTAGACTACAATGAGCAGTTCTTC.

This chain links TRBV19 with TRBJ1-1, with D perhaps matching TRBD1 (5 bases). Deletions cut 8 bases from V and 4 bases from J, with 14 bases between. Germline assignment: CDR1 LNHDA and CDR2 SQIVND (reference sequence). CDR3 size: 13 residues. The CDR3, as DNA: TGTGCCAGTGAAAGGGGAATCGGCACTGAAGCTTTCTTT. Amino acids: CASERGIGTEAFF.